Each of the 32 T cell receptor beta chains below was sequenced from the same sample in a study of blood T cell repertoires in COVID-19. Sequencing was performed with immunoSEQ multiplex PCR; in TCRdb, only in-frame clones are kept and a portion is missing. Here the sample spans about 110,000 clones, approximately 85% being singletons. The sequenced sample consisted of peripheral blood. The source is a woman in her fifties or sixties with acute or convalescent COVID-19.

The rearrangement uses TRBV7-2 and TRBJ2-7, with TRBD1 identical over 7 bases. Trimming took 5 bases from V and 5 from J; bases not matched to a gene: 12. This CDR3 contains 15 residues. Germline CDR1 reads SGHTA; CDR2 reads FQGNSA. The CDR3 loop is CASSLRQGLRNEQYF. The CDR3 DNA reads as TGTGCCAGCAGCCTTCGACAGGGTCTTAGGAACGAGCAGTACTTC.

The V gene is TRBV9, the J gene TRBJ1-1; D is unresolved. The CDR3 has 17 amino acids. CDR1 and CDR2 from the germline V gene are SGDLS and YYNGEE. V was cut by 0 bases and J by 1 base, with 16 bases left in between. The CDR3 sequence: CASSVAPPGASNTEAFF. The CDR3 DNA follows: TGTGCCAGCAGCGTAGCTCCGCCAGGTGCCTCGAACACTGAAGCTTTCTTT.

V usage is TRBV27 and J usage is TRBJ1-3, with D possibly being TRBD1 (6 bases). Trimming pared 5 bases from V and 3 bases from J, leaving 14 bases between. This CDR3 contains 15 residues. The germline V gene encodes CDR1 MNHEY and CDR2 SMNVEV (reference sequence). The CDR3: CASSPSGGGGNTIYF. CDR3 DNA: TGTGCCAGCAGTCCCTCGGGAGGGGGTGGAAACACCATATATTTT.

A single count supports this clone. The chain carries TRBV7-2 and TRBJ2-1; D may be TRBD1 (6 bases). CDR1 is SGHTA, CDR2 FQGNSA, per germline. V lost 2 bases and J 10 bases, leaving 18 bases between the germline ends. The CDR3 spans 15 residues. CDR3 in DNA: TGTGCCAGCAGCTTACTTAGGGACATACTGGGCGAGCAGTTCTTC. Protein product: CASSLLRDILGEQFF. Combining the CDR3 with reference TRBV7-2 and TRBJ2-1 gives the whole variable domain GAGVSQSPSNKVTEKGKDVELRCDPISGHTALYWYRQSLGQGLEFLIYFQGNSAPDKSGLPSDRFSAERTGGSVSTLTIQRTQQEDSAVYLCASSLLRDILGEQFFGPGTRLTVL.

The chain couples TRBV5-1 to TRBJ2-2; D is perhaps TRBD1 (5 bases). From germline, CDR1 is SGHRS and CDR2 YFSETQ. The CDR3 is made up of 15 amino acids. V lost 4 bases, J lost 4 bases, and 14 bases lay in between. As DNA, the CDR3 is TGCGCCAGCAGCATCCAGGGTGAAGCCACCGGGGAGCTGTTTTTT. Its protein product is CASSIQGEATGELFF.

The rearrangement joins TRBV27 to TRBJ1-6; D is ambiguous. The CDR3 spans 15 residues. CDR1 is MNHEY, CDR2 SMNVEV, per germline (reference sequence). V gave up 5 bases and J gave up 8 bases, with 16 bases separating them. CDR3 coding DNA: TGTGCCAGCAGTCTGTGGTTTTCGAGGGATTCACCCCTCCACTTT. Translating it yields CASSLWFSRDSPLHF.

This chain links TRBV9 with TRBJ2-3; D remains unclear. CDR3 length equals 18 residues. In germline, CDR1 is SGDLS, CDR2 YYNGEE. Trimming shortened V by 9 bases and J by 0 bases, and 26 bases separated the two germline ends. CDR3 DNA sequence: TGTGCCATCCTCCTGGGCTTCCCCAATCAATGCAGCACAGATACGCAGTATTTT. This encodes CAILLGFPNQCSTDTQYF.

This sequence joins TRBV7-6 and TRBJ1-1, with unresolved D. Trimming removed 5 bases at V and 5 bases at J, with 18 bases between. This CDR3 comprises 15 residues. The germline gives CDR1 SGHVS, CDR2 FNYEAQ. CDR3 amino acids: CASSRLTPASTEAFF. The CDR3 DNA reads TGTGCCAGCAGCCGCCTGACACCAGCTTCGACTGAAGCTTTCTTT.

The chain has TRBV5-1 and TRBJ2-5; D not certain. The V gene lost 0 bases and the J gene lost 2 bases, with 11 bases spanning the gap. Germline V gene sequence: CDR1 SGHRS, CDR2 YFSETQ. The CDR3 covers 15 residues. The CDR3 reads CASSLGTPKQETQYF. CDR3 nucleotide sequence: TGCGCCAGCAGCTTGGGAACCCCTAAGCAAGAGACCCAGTACTTC.

V usage is TRBV7-2 and J usage is TRBJ2-5; 13 bases match TRBD2. The trim removed 3 bases at V and 5 bases at J, leaving 3 bases unmatched. Germline V gene data show CDR1 as SGHTA and CDR2 as FQGNSA. This CDR3 contains 15 residues. The DNA for the CDR3 is TGTGCCAGCAGCTTGGGACTAGCGGGGTGGGAGACCCAGTACTTC. As protein: CASSLGLAGWETQYF.

The chain links TRBV6-4 to TRBJ1-5; a possible D gene is TRBD1 (5 bases). Germline CDR1 and CDR2: MRHNA and SNTAGT. Trimming shortened V by 3 bases and J by 0 bases, and 21 bases separated the two germline ends. This CDR3 comprises 19 residues. In DNA form, the CDR3 reads TGTGCCAGCAGTGAGGCTCTGGCGGGGGAGAGTCATAGCAATCAGCCCCAGCATTTT. It encodes CASSEALAGESHSNQPQHF.

The chain has TRBV4-2 and TRBJ2-3; no reliable D call. Trimming removed 1 base at V and 4 bases at J, with 9 bases between. In germline, CDR1 is LGHNA, CDR2 YNFKEQ. This CDR3 has 14 amino acids. As DNA, the CDR3 is TGTGCCAGCAGCCAAGGACAAGCATCAGATACGCAGTATTTT. It is translated as CASSQGQASDTQYF.

The CDR3 sequence: CASTTGRARSYEQYF. Written as DNA, the CDR3 is TGTGCCAGCACCACAGGCCGAGCCAGATCCTACGAGCAGTACTTC. The chain is built from TRBV28 and TRBJ2-7; D perhaps matches TRBD1 (5 bases). CDR1 and CDR2 from the germline V gene are MDHEN and SYDVKM. Trimming removed 7 bases from V and 1 base from J, with 17 bases in between. This CDR3 comprises 15 residues.

CDR3 sequence: CASSQGGNQPQHF. CDR3 bases: TGTGCCAGCTCTCAGGGGGGAAATCAGCCCCAGCATTTT. The rearrangement links TRBV18 to TRBJ1-5; 7 bases match TRBD1. Germline CDR1 KGHSH, CDR2 LQKENI. This CDR3 spans 13 amino acids. Trimming took 6 bases from V and 4 from J; bases not matched to a gene: 3.

The V gene is TRBV7-2, the J gene TRBJ1-2; D is possibly TRBD1 (5 bases). Between the trimmed V and J ends, which lost 7 bases and 8 bases, there was a span of 17 bases. The CDR3 length is 13 residues. Germline CDR1 and CDR2: SGHTA and FQGNSA. The CDR3 protein is CASNPGGGSGYTF. The CDR3 nucleotides are TGTGCCAGCAACCCCGGTGGGGGGAGCGGCTACACCTTC.

This clone has only one observation. This rearrangement joins TRBV7-2 to TRBJ1-2, with D possibly matching TRBD1 (5 bases). CDR1 and CDR2 (germline): SGHTA, FQGNSA. CDR3 length equals 16 residues. V shed 4 bases and J shed 2 bases, with 17 bases lying between them. DNA for the CDR3: TGTGCCAGCAGCTCTTTGGGGGGGAGTCTGAACTATGGCTACACCTTC. Protein product: CASSSLGGSLNYGYTF.

This sequence joins TRBV6-2 or TRBV6-3 and TRBJ1-2; a weak D match, TRBD1 (5 bases). The CDR3 is 14 amino acids. Germline loops: CDR1 MNHEY, CDR2 SVGEGT. V lost 5 bases and J 4 bases, leaving 14 bases between the germline ends. CDR3 protein: CASSRLGGSYGYTF. CDR3 DNA: TGTGCCAGCAGTCGGCTTGGGGGGAGCTATGGCTACACCTTC.

This rearrangement joins TRBV14 to TRBJ2-6; D not certain. The V and J ends lost 4 bases and 0 bases respectively, with 4 bases between them. This CDR3 region has 14 residues. CDR1 is SGHDN and CDR2 is FVKESK in the germline V gene. CDR3 in amino acids: CASSRGSGANVLTF. The CDR3 DNA is TGTGCCAGCAGCCGAGGCTCTGGGGCCAACGTCCTGACTTTC.

As regards this clone: Other DNA sequences of this sample code for an identical CDR3. The gene calls are TRBV7-6 and TRBJ1-6; the match to TRBD1 covers 7 bases. CDR1 is SGHVS and CDR2 is FNYEAQ in the germline V gene. This CDR3 has 15 residues. V gave up 0 bases and J gave up 10 bases; unmatched junction bases: 6. CDR3 in DNA: TGTGCCAGCAGCTTAGCGAGGACAGGAGACTCACCCCTCCACTTT. Residues: CASSLARTGDSPLHF.

This chain joins TRBV14 and TRBJ2-5; the match to TRBD1 covers 7 bases. The CDR3 is 16 amino acids. Germline-derived CDR1 and CDR2 are SGHDN and FVKESK. Unmatched junction bases numbered 8, after V lost 4 bases and J lost 0 bases. This CDR3 is CASSPQLGTDQETQYF. CDR3 in DNA: TGTGCCAGCAGCCCTCAGCTCGGGACAGACCAAGAGACCCAGTACTTC.

In its sample, this clone was seen once. The chain recombines TRBV10-3 with TRBJ1-2; tentatively, D is TRBD1 (5 bases). Germline CDR1 is ENHRY and CDR2 is SYGVKD. CDR3 length: 14 residues. V lost 5 bases and J lost 3, with 13 bases in between. The CDR3 is CAISSSRGDYGYTF. The CDR3, as DNA: TGTGCCATCAGTTCCTCTCGGGGGGACTATGGCTACACCTTC.

V gene TRBV18 combines with J gene TRBJ1-2, with a possible D match to TRBD1 (5 bases). Germline assignment: CDR1 KGHSH and CDR2 LQKENI. V lost 2 bases and J 3 bases, leaving 13 bases between the germline ends. The length of the CDR3 is 15 residues. CDR3 coding DNA: TGTGCCAGCTCACCAGGCGCAGGGCCCGACTATGGCTACACCTTC. It specifies CASSPGAGPDYGYTF.

Only one count was recorded for this clone. The V and J genes are TRBV7-3 and TRBJ1-3; D is uncertain. V shed 8 bases and J shed 3 bases, with 17 bases lying between them. Germline loops: CDR1 SGHTA, CDR2 FQGTGA. The CDR3 covers 15 residues. CDR3 sequence (DNA): TGTGCCAGCGCGGATCGATCGGGATATGGAAACACCATATATTTT. Its protein is CASADRSGYGNTIYF.

This chain joins TRBV5-1 and TRBJ1-4; 8 bases agree with TRBD1. V was pared by 0 bases and J by 7 bases, with 5 bases of the junction left unmatched. The germline V gene has CDR1 SGHRS and CDR2 YFSETQ. The CDR3 totals 15 residues. CDR3 nucleotide sequence: TGCGCCAGCAGCTTGGCTAATACAGGGGGTGAAAAACTGTTTTTT. It encodes CASSLANTGGEKLFF.

V is TRBV5-5 and J is TRBJ1-6; 7 bases agree with TRBD1. CDR3 length equals 15 residues. V shed 0 bases and J 7 bases; nucleotides not matched to a gene: 4. CDR1 is SGHKS, CDR2 YYEKEE, per germline (reference sequence). The CDR3 bases are TGTGCCAGCAGCTTGGCCGGGACAGTGAATTCACCCCTCCACTTT. Encoded protein: CASSLAGTVNSPLHF. Drawing the rest from reference TRBV5-5 and TRBJ1-6, the complete variable domain is DAGVTQSPTHLIKTRGQQVTLRCSPISGHKSVSWYQQVLGQGPQFIFQYYEKEERGRGNFPDRFSARQFPNYSSELNVNALLLGDSALYLCASSLAGTVNSPLHFGNGTRLTVT.

The V call is TRBV7-6, the J call TRBJ2-5; the match to TRBD2 covers 7 bases. Germline-derived CDR1 and CDR2 are SGHVS and FNYEAQ. The CDR3 runs to 15 residues. Unmatched junction bases numbered 11, after V lost 5 bases and J lost 5 bases. Here the CDR3 reads CASSPPALGGETQYF. The CDR3 nucleotides are TGTGCCAGCAGCCCTCCCGCGTTGGGGGGGGAGACCCAGTACTTC.

The chain joins TRBV20-1 to TRBJ1-1; TRBD1 might be the D (5 bases). Germline CDR1 reads DFQATT; CDR2 reads SNEGSKA (reference sequence). The V and J ends lost 3 bases and 4 bases respectively, with 9 bases between them. This CDR3 has 12 amino acids. Here the CDR3 DNA reads TGCAGTGCTAGTACGGGGGGCACTGAAGCTTTCTTT. Amino acids: CSASTGGTEAFF.

The J gene is TRBJ1-3, the V gene TRBV3-1 (or the pseudogene TRBV3-2); D is ambiguous. This CDR3 contains 16 residues. Germline CDR1 reads LGHDT; CDR2 reads YNNKEL (reference sequence). V was pared by 3 bases and J by 0 bases, with 12 bases between. CDR3 nucleotides: TGTGCCAGCAGCCATCAAGCGCAGATCTCTGGAAACACCATATATTTT. This codes for CASSHQAQISGNTIYF.

This clone was detected only a few times. The chain joins TRBV24-1 to TRBJ2-2; TRBD2 might be the D (6 bases). V was shortened by 6 bases and J by 7 bases, with 17 bases between the two germline ends. The CDR3 covers 15 residues. Germline-derived CDR1 and CDR2 are KGHDR and SFDVKD. The CDR3 nucleotides are TGTGCCACCAGTTCCCATGACGGAGCGGGCGGGGAGCTGTTTTTT. It codes for CATSSHDGAGGELFF.

The gene calls are TRBV18 and TRBJ1-5; TRBD1 aligns across 11 bases. Unmatched junction bases numbered 3, after V lost 3 bases and J lost 2 bases. CDR1 and CDR2 (germline): KGHSH, LQKENI. The CDR3 is 16 residues long. CDR3 DNA: TGTGCCAGCTCACCGGACAGGGGGCGCGGCAATCAGCCCCAGCATTTT. This translates into CASSPDRGRGNQPQHF.

The V gene is TRBV2, the J gene TRBJ1-2; 7 nucleotides line up with TRBD1. The CDR3 covers 13 residues. Germline trimming cut 3 bases from V and 6 bases from J; bases unmatched to any gene: 4. Germline CDR1 is SNHLY and CDR2 is FYNNEI. The CDR3 region has the DNA TGTGCCAGCAGTGAGGGGACAGACAATGGCTACACCTTC. Protein: CASSEGTDNGYTF.

The CDR3 region has the DNA TGTGCCTGGAGTGTTTACCTCGGGGGGAGAGGGACCCATGGCTACACCTTC. Protein sequence: CAWSVYLGGRGTHGYTF. This chain links TRBV30 with TRBJ1-2, with D tentatively TRBD1 (5 bases). The length of the CDR3 is 17 residues. Germline V gene sequence: CDR1 GTSNPN, CDR2 SVGIG (reference sequence). V was cut by 0 bases and J by 6 bases, with 23 bases left in between.